This T cell receptor (beta chain) was retrieved from a study of CD8 T cells in ankylosing spondylitis. This clonotype has ten or more counts. Its cognate antigen is unknown. V lost 7 bases and J 0 bases, leaving 16 bases between the germline ends. CDR3 length: 17 residues. Study-wide points: In ankylosing spondylitis blood, a motif of eight highly homologous TCR beta variants appeared characteristic. In the blood and synovial fluid of reactive arthritis, some motif variants had been previously reported.

Scientists made TCR beta libraries using quantitative 5'-RACE with molecular barcodes. TCRdb passed the 5' RACE reads through MiXCR, listing each CDR3 protein once. The sample lists more than 60,000 distinct CDR3 sequences; 5.3% were seen once. The TCR comes from a male donor with ankylosing spondylitis or in good health (not recorded which). This chain connects TRBV12-3 or TRBV12-4 to TRBJ2-6, with a weak D call TRBD2 (5 bases). Sequencing was performed on blood, either unsorted or a sorted T cell fraction (not recorded which). CDR3 protein: CASNEADGFSGANVLTF. The CDR3 region has the DNA TGTGCCAGCAATGAAGCGGACGGTTTCTCTGGGGCCAACGTCCTGACTTTC.